The present entry profiles one T cell receptor beta chain with its context. No antigen is known for it. The CDR3 spans 15 residues. Germline loops: CDR1 SEHNR, CDR2 FQNEAQ (reference sequence). This sample stems from a study of CXCR3-negative and CXCR3-positive naive CD8 T cells. Study-level findings and limits: Researchers report that CXCR3-positive naive cells carry more hydrophobic TRB CDR3s than CXCR3-negative naive cells.

The study made its TRB cDNA libraries by 5' RACE, adding UMI labels. TCRdb reanalyzed the 5' RACE reads and collapses them to one entry per CDR3 protein, without DNA. Here the sample table reports roughly 80,000 distinct CDR3 sequences. The sequence derives from a human donor in good health. Some clones in this sample may be carry-over from other donors' samples. The gene calls are TRBV7-9 and TRBJ1-1; the D call from TCRdb, TRBD1, cannot be confirmed without DNA. The sequencing sample was made of naive CXCR3+ CD8+ T cells from blood. Described subset: CD45RO-CCR7+CD27+CD95- naive CD8+ T cells expressing CXCR3 (TNR3+). CDR3 region: CASSFTSRVNTEAFF.